The rows below give T cell receptor beta chains drawn from one sample of a study of T-cell memory formation after mild COVID-19. MiXCR was run by TCRdb on the 5' RACE reads, yielding one entry per CDR3 protein. Of 350,000 to 450,000 distinct CDR3 sequences listed, 28% are singletons. Sequencing input: PBMCs or a T cell subset sorted from them (not recorded which). Source of these receptors: an adult woman who had mild COVID-19 (a few samples of this study predate the infection). Cell type and time point are not known. The CDR3 runs from the conserved cysteine through the conserved F or W. The D gene is left open where the match is weak. Rows may omit the clone size; those that give it use once, few, many or a size class.

D: TRBD1
J: TRBJ2-3
V: TRBV2
size: few
DNA: TGTGCCAGCGAACCACTGGGACAGGCGAGCACAGATACGCAGTATTTT
CDR3: CASEPLGQASTDTQYF

D: TRBD1
J: TRBJ1-1
V: TRBV12-3/TRBV12-4
size: -
DNA: TGTGCCAGCAGTCCTACCCGGGACAGGCCGGGAACTGAAGCTTTCTTT
CDR3: CASSPTRDRPGTEAFF

D: TRBD2
J: TRBJ2-4
V: TRBV3-1
size: -
DNA: TGTGCCAGCTCGTCCCCTAGCGGGGGCCTGCCGCTCAAAAACATTCAGTACTTC
CDR3: CASSSPSGGLPLKNIQYF

D: TRBD1
J: TRBJ2-7
V: TRBV6-6
size: -
DNA: TGTGCCAGCAGCTCCGGACAGGGATCCTCTTACGAGCAGTACTTC
CDR3: CASSSGQGSSYEQYF

D: TRBD2
J: TRBJ2-7
V: TRBV4-2
size: -
DNA: TGTGCCAGCAGCCGAGGACTAGCGGGGTCCTACGAGCAGTACTTC
CDR3: CASSRGLAGSYEQYF

D: -
J: TRBJ2-5
V: TRBV11-2
size: -
DNA: TGTGCCAGCAGCTCTCCGATTTCTGGGATTTGGCAGACCCAGTACTTC
CDR3: CASSSPISGIWQTQYF

D: -
J: TRBJ2-7
V: TRBV11-2
size: few
DNA: TGTGCCAGCAGCTTCGGGGTCGGGGCCTACGAGCAGTACTTC
CDR3: CASSFGVGAYEQYF

D: TRBD2
J: TRBJ2-1
V: TRBV24-1
size: -
DNA: TGTGCCACCCAGCGGGAGGCCCGCAATGAGCAGTTCTTC
CDR3: CATQREARNEQFF

D: -
J: TRBJ2-1
V: TRBV5-1
size: -
DNA: TGCGCCAGCAGCTTGCAACCAGCGGATGAGCAGTTCTTC
CDR3: CASSLQPADEQFF

D: -
J: TRBJ1-2
V: TRBV7-3
size: many
DNA: TGTGCCAGCAGCTTCGGCGGGGGGAATGGCTACACCTTC
CDR3: CASSFGGGNGYTF

D: TRBD1
J: TRBJ1-1
V: TRBV6-2/TRBV6-3
size: -
DNA: TGTGCCAGCAGTTACTCGACAGGGCTTTACACTGAAGCTTTCTTT
CDR3: CASSYSTGLYTEAFF

D: TRBD1
J: TRBJ1-2
V: TRBV5-1
size: -
DNA: TGCGCCAGCAGCCACGGACAGGGCGCTAACTATGGCTACACCTTC
CDR3: CASSHGQGANYGYTF

D: TRBD2
J: TRBJ2-1
V: TRBV12-3/TRBV12-4
size: -
DNA: TGTGCCAGCAGTCGACTAGCGGGACGGGACAATGAGCAGTTCTTC
CDR3: CASSRLAGRDNEQFF

D: TRBD2
J: TRBJ2-7
V: TRBV7-6
size: few
DNA: TGTGCCAGCAGCTCCAGACTAGCGGGGGACTTCTACGAGCAGTACTTC
CDR3: CASSSRLAGDFYEQYF

D: -
J: TRBJ2-3
V: TRBV20-1
size: few
DNA: TGCAGTGCTAGCGGAATAACCACAGATACGCAGTATTTT
CDR3: CSASGITTDTQYF

D: TRBD2
J: TRBJ2-1
V: TRBV9
size: -
DNA: TGTGCCAGCAGCGTAGGGGGTAGCGGGAGAGGTGAGCAGTTCTTC
CDR3: CASSVGGSGRGEQFF

D: -
J: TRBJ1-5
V: TRBV5-1
size: -
DNA: TGCGCCAGCAGCTTGGACATTGCCAATCAGCCCCAGCATTTT
CDR3: CASSLDIANQPQHF

D: -
J: TRBJ1-1
V: TRBV4-1
size: -
DNA: TGCGCCAGCAGCCAAGATTGGGGCCCCGAAGCTTTCTTT
CDR3: CASSQDWGPEAFF

D: -
J: TRBJ1-2
V: TRBV15
size: -
DNA: TGTGCCACCAGCACCACGTGGCATGGCTACACCTTC
CDR3: CATSTTWHGYTF

D: TRBD1
J: TRBJ1-2
V: TRBV29-1
size: -
DNA: TGCAGCGTTGAGGGGGTCAGGGGGCTCCTCACATCTGGCTACACCTTC
CDR3: CSVEGVRGLLTSGYTF

D: TRBD2
J: TRBJ2-1
V: TRBV2
size: few
DNA: TGTGCCAGCTTTGCGGGAGCCCCGTTCTTC
CDR3: CASFAGAPFF

D: TRBD2
J: TRBJ2-3
V: TRBV12-3/TRBV12-4
size: few
DNA: TGTGCCAGCAGTACTGGGACTAGCCAAGATACGCAGTATTTT
CDR3: CASSTGTSQDTQYF

D: -
J: TRBJ2-3
V: TRBV20-1
size: -
DNA: TGCAGTGCTCCCCGACCGAGTACAGATACGCAGTATTTT
CDR3: CSAPRPSTDTQYF

D: -
J: TRBJ2-3
V: TRBV7-9
size: few
DNA: TGTGCCAGCAGCCCGGATAACAGGGCTCTTCTAAGCACAGATACGCAGTATTTT
CDR3: CASSPDNRALLSTDTQYF

D: -
J: TRBJ2-1
V: TRBV7-9
size: -
DNA: TGTGCCAGCAGCGGTGGAAAGGTGCAGTTCTTC
CDR3: CASSGGKVQFF